This is a list of T cell receptor beta chains from one sample in a study of blood T cell dynamics during melanoma immunotherapy. Using immunoSEQ multiplex PCR, the repertoire was profiled, and TCRdb retains in-frame clones only, with some absent. The table includes some 8,200 clones, 88% detected once. The sequencing used blood, collected from a patient treated with checkpoint blockade. The receptor set was obtained from a human donor with melanoma. Both conserved end residues are part of each CDR3. A D gene is named only where the DNA matches it firmly. Size is stated for part of the rows, as once, few or many counts, or as a class when the clone is expanded.

>TRBV7-6|.|TRBD1|TRBJ1-2
TGTGCCAGCAGCATAGGACAGGGGGCAAGCTATGGCTACACCTTC
CASSIGQGASYGYTF
>TRBV7-9|.|.|TRBJ1-1
TGTGCCAGCAGCTTTAATACGAACACTGAAGCTTTCTTT
CASSFNTNTEAFF
>TRBV19|.|.|TRBJ1-3
TGTGCCAGCTCGATACGGTCCTCTGGAAACACCATATATTTT
CASSIRSSGNTIYF
>TRBV27|.|TRBD1|TRBJ1-1
TGTGCCACCCTGGACAGGGAGAAGACTGAAGCTTTCTTT
CATLDREKTEAFF
>TRBV7-2|.|.|TRBJ1-1
TGTGCCAGCAGCTTAGGAGCCCGGGGAGGCACTGAAGCTTTCTTT
CASSLGARGGTEAFF
>TRBV10-2|.|.|TRBJ1-5
TGCGCCAGCAGTGCTGCGGGAGGTCATCAGCCCCAGCATTTT
CASSAAGGHQPQHF
>TRBV2|few|.|TRBJ1-5
TGTGCCAGCAGGGCCCGGGAAGGCAATCAGCCCCAGCATTTT
CASRAREGNQPQHF
>TRBV30|.|.|TRBJ1-5
TGTGCCTGGAGTCGTGAGGGGGGCAATCAGCCCCAGCATTTT
CAWSREGGNQPQHF
>TRBV28|.|.|TRBJ2-7
TGTGCCAGCAGCTCCCTGGCGGGGCGCCCCTACGAGCAGTACTTC
CASSSLAGRPYEQYF
>TRBV5-1|few|.|TRBJ1-2
TGCGCCAGCAGTAACGACTATGGCTACACCTTC
CASSNDYGYTF
>TRBV7-9|.|.|TRBJ2-2
TGTGCCAGCAGCTTAGTCGGGCCCGGGGAGCTGTTTTTT
CASSLVGPGELFF
>TRBV7-8|once|TRBD1|TRBJ1-2
TGTGCCAGCAGCTCGGGACAGGGAGGCTATGGCTACACCTTC
CASSSGQGGYGYTF
>TRBV27|.|.|TRBJ1-6
TGTGCCAGCACCCCCCTGGGTAATTCACCCCTCCACTTT
CASTPLGNSPLHF
>TRBV27|.|.|TRBJ2-7
TGTGCCAGCAGTTTAGTAGGGAGTTCCTACGAGCAGTACTTC
CASSLVGSSYEQYF
>TRBV6-1|.|.|TRBJ1-1
TGTGCCAGCAGTGAAAGGGCGGGGGTCGCAGCTTTCTTT
CASSERAGVAAFF
>TRBV30|.|.|TRBJ2-6
TGTGCCTGGAGTCCCGACCTGTATACGTCCAACGTCCTGACTTTC
CAWSPDLYTSNVLTF
>TRBV28|.|TRBD1|TRBJ1-2
TGTGCCAGCAGTCTCCCTCGACAGGGGACGAAGAGTGACTATGGCTACACCTTC
CASSLPRQGTKSDYGYTF
>TRBV4-2|once|.|TRBJ1-5
TGTGCCAGCAGCCAACACCTTAGCAATCAGCCCCAGCATTTT
CASSQHLSNQPQHF
>TRBV9|.|.|TRBJ2-3
TGTGCCAGCAGGTTCGGGAGCACAGATACGCAGTATTTT
CASRFGSTDTQYF
>TRBV2|.|.|TRBJ1-2
TGTGCCAGCGTCAGGGACTATGGCTACACCTTC
CASVRDYGYTF
>TRBV6-5|.|.|TRBJ1-3
TGTGCCAGCAGTTACTCGGGTCAGGCAGGAAACACCATATATTTT
CASSYSGQAGNTIYF
>TRBV11-2|.|TRBD1|TRBJ1-4
TGTGCCAGCAGCCGACGACAGGGGGCAATCGGCGATGAAAAACTGTTTTTT
CASSRRQGAIGDEKLFF
>TRBV4-3|.|TRBD1|TRBJ2-7
TGCGCCAGCAGCCAAGCGACCGGGACAGGGGCATACGAGCAGTACTTC
CASSQATGTGAYEQYF
>TRBV27|.|.|TRBJ1-5
TGTGCCAGCAGTTTACAGGGTCAGCCCCAGCATTTT
CASSLQGQPQHF
>TRBV19|few|.|TRBJ2-1
TGTGCCAGTAGTATGGGGGTCCACAATGAGCAGTTCTTC
CASSMGVHNEQFF
>TRBV4-3|.|.|TRBJ1-4
TGCGCCAGCAGCCAAGAACCCCCCGGGGCAACTAATGAAAAACTGTTTTTT
CASSQEPPGATNEKLFF
>TRBV18|.|TRBD1|TRBJ1-5
TGTGCCAGCTCACCAGGACAGGGACATCAGCCCCAGCATTTT
CASSPGQGHQPQHF
>TRBV7-2|.|TRBD1|TRBJ2-7
TGTGCCAGCAGCTCTGGGACAGTCCCTCTCAGCTCCTACGAGCAGTACTTC
CASSSGTVPLSSYEQYF